This section outlines one TCR beta chain sequence together with its context. Its target is unknown. The data stem from a study of beta chain features in type 1 diabetes. Study background: The number of sorted cells examined across all samples was under 140,000,000. General study points: TCRB CDR3s from Type 1 diabetes patients were moderately but significantly shorter in all four CD4+ subsets.

The investigators reverse transcribed all of the isolated RNA, so they sequenced expressed TCRB transcripts. Libraries were prepared by immunoSEQ multiplex PCR; TCRdb keeps only in-frame clonotypes and omits some of them. The table includes over 700,000 clones, about 17% detected once. On average, the one heparinised blood draw given by each donor was around 110 mL. CD4+ naive, central memory, regulatory and stem cell-like memory subsets were isolated by sorting on CD45RO/CCR7/CD25/CD127/CD95/CD27. Germline V gives CDR1 SNHLY, CDR2 FYNNEI. The V and J ends lost 6 bases and 1 base, in that order; junction bases with no gene match: 7. The CDR3 has 15 amino acids.

This chain uses TRBV2 with TRBJ1-1; TRBD1 matches 8 bases. The sample consisted of naive CD4+ T cells from blood. The receptor comes from a woman under 30 in good health. CDR3 sequence: CASRDGQGWNTEAFF. Written as DNA, the CDR3 is TGTGCCAGCAGGGACGGACAGGGCTGGAACACTGAAGCTTTCTTT.